Sequencing of this T cell receptor beta chain was carried out in a study of T cell repertoires in cytomegalovirus infection. Findings and caveats of the study: Cumulative frequency (of public TCR beta family members) identified carriers of CMV plus the relevant HLA.

Notes on this clonotype: No antigen is known for it.

TCRdb re-analysed the reads in MiXCR, keeping a single row per CDR3 protein. The sample shows 630,000 or so distinct CDR3 sequences, 24% of them seen only once. The germline V gene has CDR1 SQVTM and CDR2 ANQGSEA. V dropped 5 bases and J dropped 5 bases, with 18 bases sitting between them. This CDR3 has 14 residues. The sequence came from a human donor in good health (CMV status not recorded). Some clones in this sample may be carry-over from other donors' samples. Sequenced sample: CD8+ T cells from PBMCs. This chain joins TRBV29-1 and TRBJ1-2; a weak D match, TRBD1 (6 bases). This CDR3 is CSVLGGADRYGYTF. The CDR3 DNA sequence: TGCAGCGTTCTCGGGGGCGCGGATCGATATGGCTACACCTTC.